The 23 T cell receptor beta chains below come from one sample, sequenced in a study of cytomegalovirus exposure and HLA in healthy donors. PCR used 60 Vbeta primers and 13 Jbeta primers. Only in-frame clones appear in the TCRdb table, and some are missing; sequencing was by immunoSEQ multiplex PCR. The sample carries 200,000 or so clones, less than 90% recorded once. The sequenced material came from PBMCs. The receptor source for this set is a boy younger than 18 in good health and CMV-seronegative.

The rearrangement uses TRBV6-5 and TRBJ2-4; 7 positions agree with TRBD1. V dropped 4 bases and J dropped 1; count of bases not matched to a gene: 7. Germline loops: CDR1 MNHEY, CDR2 SVGAGI. The CDR3 has 16 amino acids. CDR3 in DNA: TGTGCCAGCAGTTGGACAGGTGGGATGGCCAAAAACATTCAGTACTTC. Residues: CASSWTGGMAKNIQYF.

The sample holds one count of this clone. The gene calls are TRBV6-5 and TRBJ2-7; D unclear. CDR1 MNHEY and CDR2 SVGAGI come from the germline V gene. The CDR3 is made up of 13 amino acids. Trimming cost V 5 bases and J 2 bases, with 10 bases left between them. This CDR3 is CASSEHRTYEQYF. In DNA form, the CDR3 reads TGTGCCAGCAGTGAACACAGAACCTACGAGCAGTACTTC.

This chain connects TRBV28 to TRBJ2-1; TRBD2 aligns across 11 bases. With V trimmed by 8 bases and J by 3 bases, 9 bases remained unmatched. CDR1 and CDR2 (germline): MDHEN, SYDVKM. The CDR3 is 16 residues long. The CDR3 is CASFTLAGGGYNEQFF. The DNA of the CDR3 is TGTGCCAGCTTTACCTTAGCGGGAGGGGGCTACAATGAGCAGTTCTTC. Filled out from reference TRBV28 and TRBJ2-1, the complete variable domain reads DVKVTQSSRYLVKRTGEKVFLECVQDMDHENMFWYRQDPGLGLRLIYFSYDVKMKEKGDIPEGYSVSREKKERFSLILESASTNQTSMYLCASFTLAGGGYNEQFFGPGTRLTVL.

The V and J genes are TRBV5-1 and TRBJ2-5, with 11 bases fitting TRBD1. Looked up from germline, CDR1 is SGHRS and CDR2 is YFSETQ. V shed 0 bases, J shed 12 bases, and the junction held 10 bases outside the gene matches. The CDR3 is 15 amino acids. The CDR3 nucleotides read TGCGCCAGCAGCTTGGATTGGACAGGGGGCACCCAGGAGTACTTC. Amino acids: CASSLDWTGGTQEYF.

This chain connects TRBV7-8 to TRBJ1-1; D remains ambiguous. The V and J ends lost 0 bases and 4 bases respectively, with 9 bases between them. CDR3 length equals 14 residues. Germline lookup yields CDR1 SGHVS and CDR2 FQNEAQ. For the CDR3, the DNA is TGTGCCAGCAGCTTAGCGGTGGGCCGCACTGAAGCTTTCTTT. Protein product: CASSLAVGRTEAFF.

The chain joins TRBV7-9 to TRBJ2-5; the D is unclear. V was clipped by 6 bases and J by 4 bases, with 18 bases between them. This CDR3 region has 15 residues. The germline V gene has CDR1 SEHNR and CDR2 FQNEAQ (reference sequence). The DNA of the CDR3 is TGTGCCAGCAGAGCTTCTCTAGAATTTGGAGAGACCCAGTACTTC. It is translated as CASRASLEFGETQYF.

The chain links TRBV28 to TRBJ2-3, with TRBD2 as a possible D gene (5 bases). Trimming took off 1 base at V and 2 bases at J, with 13 bases between the two ends. The CDR3 runs to 16 residues. CDR1 is MDHEN, CDR2 SYDVKM, per germline. The DNA for the CDR3 is TGTGCCAGCAGTTTATCACCGGGGAGAGTCACAGATACGCAGTATTTT. Translated: CASSLSPGRVTDTQYF.

The chain has TRBV6-5 and TRBJ1-1; the D is unclear. This CDR3 is built from 14 residues. Germline V gene data show CDR1 as MNHEY and CDR2 as SVGAGI. V was shortened by 6 bases and J by 1 base, with 12 bases between the two germline ends. The CDR3 spells CASRIGGQNTEAFF. The CDR3 coding sequence is TGTGCCAGCAGGATTGGAGGTCAGAACACTGAAGCTTTCTTT.

The V call is TRBV4-2, the J call TRBJ2-5; 12 bases line up with TRBD2. The DNA end lines up better with TRBJ2-7; the J call may be wrong. Germline loops: CDR1 LGHNA, CDR2 YNFKEQ. The CDR3 has 16 residues. The CDR3 DNA sequence: TGTGCCAGCAGCCAAGAGGGGACTAGCGGGTACTACGAGCAGTACTTC. It translates to CASSQEGTSGYYEQYF.

The chain joins TRBV4-1 to TRBJ2-7, with 12 bases fitting TRBD2. The germline V gene encodes CDR1 MGHRA and CDR2 YSYEKL. CDR3 size: 15 residues. Trimming removed 6 bases from V and 5 bases from J; junction bases left unmatched: 8. CDR3 protein: CASRHLAGGGHEQYF. In DNA form, the CDR3 reads TGCGCCAGCAGACACCTAGCGGGAGGGGGCCACGAGCAGTACTTC.

The chain couples TRBV7-9 to TRBJ1-4; 10 nucleotides match TRBD1. Looked up from germline, CDR1 is SEHNR and CDR2 is FQNEAQ (reference sequence). The CDR3 totals 14 residues. J gave up 10 bases and V 5 bases, and 7 bases lay outside the gene matches. In nucleotides, the CDR3 is TGTGCCAGCAGCACGGGACAGGGGTTTGGAAAACTGTTTTTT. The encoded protein is CASSTGQGFGKLFF.

This chain uses TRBV5-1 with TRBJ2-3, with D maybe TRBD1 (6 bases). CDR1 and CDR2 from the germline V gene are SGHRS and YFSETQ. V lost 4 bases and J lost 3, with 24 bases in between. This CDR3 spans 18 amino acids. The CDR3 spells CASSVRRGMGRGTDTQYF. In nucleotides, the CDR3 is TGCGCCAGCAGCGTGAGAAGGGGAATGGGCAGGGGTACAGATACGCAGTATTTT.

The chain joins TRBV6-5 to TRBJ2-3; possibly TRBD1 for D (6 bases). The V and J ends lost 2 bases and 3 bases respectively, with 15 bases between them. The CDR3 is 16 residues long. Germline V CDR1 and CDR2: MNHEY, SVGAGI. For the CDR3, the DNA is TGTGCCAGCAGTTACGTGGGGCTAAGGGGGACAGATACGCAGTATTTT. Translating gives CASSYVGLRGTDTQYF.

The chain carries TRBV2 and TRBJ2-7; 8 bases are shared with TRBD1. J gave up 7 bases and V 6 bases, and 11 bases lay outside the gene matches. This CDR3 region has 14 residues. From germline, CDR1 is SNHLY and CDR2 FYNNEI. CDR3 DNA: TGTGCCAGCAGGCGAGGACAGGGCCGGGGGGAGCAGTACTTC. Translation gives CASRRGQGRGEQYF.

V is TRBV9 and J is TRBJ1-6; 7 bases are a match to TRBD1. CDR1 and CDR2 from the germline V gene are SGDLS and YYNGEE. This CDR3 has 15 amino acids. Losses at the gene ends were 3 bases for V and 1 base for J; bases not matched to a gene: 1. CDR3 protein: CASSETGSYNSPLHF. Here the CDR3 DNA reads TGTGCCAGCAGCGAGACAGGGTCCTATAATTCACCCCTCCACTTT. Full variable domain (rest looked up from reference TRBV9 and TRBJ1-6): DSGVTQTPKHLITATGQRVTLRCSPRSGDLSVYWYQQSLDQGLQFLIQYYNGEERAKGNILERFSAQQFPDLHSELNLSSLELGDSALYFCASSETGSYNSPLHFGNGTRLTVT.

V usage is TRBV19 and J usage is TRBJ1-2; a weak D match, TRBD1 (5 bases). CDR1 and CDR2 from the germline V gene are LNHDA and SQIVND (reference sequence). The CDR3 sequence is 15 residues long. Deletions cut 8 bases from V and 8 bases from J, with 24 bases between. CDR3 protein: CASLSPAGKVGGYTF. In DNA form, the CDR3 reads TGTGCCAGTCTCTCTCCGGCAGGGAAGGTAGGAGGCTACACCTTC.

The rearrangement joins TRBV29-1 to TRBJ1-1, with D possibly matching TRBD1 (6 bases). The germline CDR1 and CDR2 sequences are SQVTM and ANQGSEA. The ends were cut back, 4 bases at V and 0 bases at J, with 12 bases in the middle. The CDR3 extends over 14 amino acids. The chain's CDR3 is CSVVRTGLNTEAFF. The CDR3 DNA follows: TGCAGCGTTGTCCGAACAGGGTTGAACACTGAAGCTTTCTTT. Using reference TRBV29-1 and TRBJ1-1 for the parts outside the CDR3, the full variable domain is SAVISQKPSRDICQRGTSLTIQCQVDSQVTMMFWYRQQPGQSLTLIATANQGSEATYESGFVIDKFPISRPNLTFSTLTVSNMSPEDSSIYLCSVVRTGLNTEAFFGQGTRLTVV.

The chain employs TRBV9 and TRBJ1-3; a weak D match, TRBD1 (5 bases). Germline loops: CDR1 SGDLS, CDR2 YYNGEE. The CDR3 sequence is 16 residues long. Trimming removed 0 bases from V and 4 bases from J, with 14 bases in between. CDR3 sequence reads: CASSVGVGGEGNTIYF. Written as DNA, the CDR3 is TGTGCCAGCAGCGTAGGGGTGGGGGGAGAAGGAAACACCATATATTTT.

In its sample, this clone was seen once. At one of its ends the junction is not consistent with the germline gene, which may arise from a read error. V usage is TRBV2 and J usage is TRBJ2-7; TRBD1 aligns across 7 bases. CDR3 length: 10 residues. CDR1 and CDR2 from the germline V gene are SNHLY and FYNNEI. The CDR3 coding sequence is TGTGCCAGCAACCAACAGGGGCTGGACTTC. It specifies CASNQQGLDF.

V and J are TRBV30 and TRBJ2-3; a weak D match, TRBD2 (5 bases). Trimming removed 4 bases from V and 5 bases from J, with 16 bases in between. The CDR3 has 14 amino acids. Germline V gene data show CDR1 as GTSNPN and CDR2 as SVGIG (reference sequence). In DNA, the CDR3 is TGTGCCTGGACTACTAGAACCCCCAGAGATACGCAGTATTTT. This encodes CAWTTRTPRDTQYF.

This clone was recorded once. This chain uses TRBV7-9 with TRBJ2-7; D is undetermined. Germline values: CDR1 SEHNR, CDR2 FQNEAQ (reference sequence). This CDR3 is built from 13 residues. V lost 5 bases, J lost 5 bases, and 13 bases lay in between. The CDR3 loop reads CASSTRSQNEQYF. In nucleotides, the CDR3 is TGTGCCAGCAGCACGCGATCCCAAAACGAGCAGTACTTC.

The rearrangement links TRBV27 to TRBJ2-1; 12 bases are a match to TRBD2. The CDR3 contains 16 residues. Germline V gene data show CDR1 as MNHEY and CDR2 as SMNVEV (reference sequence). V trimming: 8 bases; J trimming: 4 bases; junction bases outside the gene matches: 9. The CDR3 coding sequence is TGTGCCAGCCTCGGACTAGCGGGAAAGTTGTACAATGAGCAGTTCTTC. Its translation: CASLGLAGKLYNEQFF.

Comments on this clone: Distinct nucleotide sequences in the sample also encode this CDR3. The CDR3 region is CASSERETQYF. Here the CDR3 DNA reads TGTGCCAGCAGTGAGAGGGAGACCCAGTACTTC. This chain joins TRBV6-1 and TRBJ2-5; D gene ambiguous. The CDR3 totals 11 residues. The germline gives CDR1 MNHNS, CDR2 SASEGT. Deletions cut 3 bases from V and 5 bases from J, with 4 bases between.